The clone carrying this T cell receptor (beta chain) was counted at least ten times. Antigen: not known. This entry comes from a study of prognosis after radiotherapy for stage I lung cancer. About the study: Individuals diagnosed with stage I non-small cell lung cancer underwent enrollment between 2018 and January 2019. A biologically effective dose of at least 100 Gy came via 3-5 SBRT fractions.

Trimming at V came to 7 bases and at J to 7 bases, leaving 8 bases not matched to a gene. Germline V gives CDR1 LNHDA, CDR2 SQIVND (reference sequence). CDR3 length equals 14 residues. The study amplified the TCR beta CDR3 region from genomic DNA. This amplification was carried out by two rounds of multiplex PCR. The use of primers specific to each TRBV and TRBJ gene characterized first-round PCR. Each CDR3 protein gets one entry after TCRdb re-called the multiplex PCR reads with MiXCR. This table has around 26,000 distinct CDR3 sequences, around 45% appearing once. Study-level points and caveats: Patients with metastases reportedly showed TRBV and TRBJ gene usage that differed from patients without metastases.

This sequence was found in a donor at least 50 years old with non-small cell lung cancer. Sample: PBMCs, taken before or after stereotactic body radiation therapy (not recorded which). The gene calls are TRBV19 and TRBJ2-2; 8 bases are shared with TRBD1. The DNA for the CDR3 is TGTGCCAGTAATCCCAGACAGGGGAACGGGGAGCTGTTTTTT. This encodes CASNPRQGNGELFF.